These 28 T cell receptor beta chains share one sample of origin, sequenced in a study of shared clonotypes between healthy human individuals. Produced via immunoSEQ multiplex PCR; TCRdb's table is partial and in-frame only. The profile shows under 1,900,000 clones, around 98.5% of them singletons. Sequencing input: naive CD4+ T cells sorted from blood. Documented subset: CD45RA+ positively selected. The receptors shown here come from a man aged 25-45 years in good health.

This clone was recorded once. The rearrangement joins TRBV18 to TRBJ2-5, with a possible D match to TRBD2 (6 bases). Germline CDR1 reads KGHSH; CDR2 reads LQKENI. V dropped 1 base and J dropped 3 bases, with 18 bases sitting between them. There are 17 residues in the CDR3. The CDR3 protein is CASSPLEAGPRKETQYF. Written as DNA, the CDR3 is TGTGCCAGCTCACCACTGGAGGCGGGACCCCGAAAAGAGACCCAGTACTTC.

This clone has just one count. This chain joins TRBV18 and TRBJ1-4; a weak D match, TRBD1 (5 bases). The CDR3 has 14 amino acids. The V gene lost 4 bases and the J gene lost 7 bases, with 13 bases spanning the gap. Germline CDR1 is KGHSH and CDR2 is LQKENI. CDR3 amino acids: CASSLRDYGEKLFF. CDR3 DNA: TGTGCCAGCTCACTCCGGGACTACGGTGAAAAACTGTTTTTT.

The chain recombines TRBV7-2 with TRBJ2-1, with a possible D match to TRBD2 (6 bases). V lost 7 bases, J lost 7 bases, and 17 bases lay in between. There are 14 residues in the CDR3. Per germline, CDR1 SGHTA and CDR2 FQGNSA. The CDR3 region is CASTPGGPRNEQFF. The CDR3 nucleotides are TGTGCCAGCACCCCAGGAGGGCCGAGGAATGAGCAGTTCTTC.

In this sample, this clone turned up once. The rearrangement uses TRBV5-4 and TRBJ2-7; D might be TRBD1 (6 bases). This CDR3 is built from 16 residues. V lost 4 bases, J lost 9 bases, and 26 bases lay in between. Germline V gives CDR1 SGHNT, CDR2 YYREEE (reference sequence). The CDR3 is CASSGKTGISPAGQYF. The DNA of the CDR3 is TGTGCCAGCAGCGGCAAGACAGGAATTAGCCCCGCAGGGCAGTACTTC.

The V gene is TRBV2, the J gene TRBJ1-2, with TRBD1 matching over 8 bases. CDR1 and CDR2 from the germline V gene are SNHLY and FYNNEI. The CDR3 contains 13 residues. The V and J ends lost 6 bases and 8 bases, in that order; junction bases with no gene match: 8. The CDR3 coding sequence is TGTGCCAGCAGGTTGACAGGGGCGGAAGGCTACACCTTC. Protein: CASRLTGAEGYTF.

CDR3 sequence (DNA): TGTGCCAGCAGCTTAAACCCTGGACAGGGCGGTGAAAAACTGTTTTTT. Its protein product is CASSLNPGQGGEKLFF. The chain has TRBV7-8 and TRBJ1-4; 8 bases agree with TRBD1. This CDR3 region has 16 residues. Germline CDR1 SGHVS, CDR2 FQNEAQ. Trimming at V came to 2 bases and at J to 7 bases, leaving 9 bases not matched to a gene. Looking up the rest from reference TRBV7-8 and TRBJ1-4 gives the full variable domain: GAGVSQSPRYKVAKRGQDVALRCDPISGHVSLFWYQQALGQGPEFLTYFQNEAQLDKSGLPSDRFFAERPEGSVSTLKIQRTQQEDSAVYLCASSLNPGQGGEKLFFGSGTQLSVL.

The CDR3 protein is CASSLASGMNTEAFF. In DNA, the CDR3 is TGCGCCAGCAGCTTGGCCTCGGGTATGAACACTGAAGCTTTCTTT. V usage is TRBV5-1 and J usage is TRBJ1-1; D is undetermined. CDR1 is SGHRS and CDR2 is YFSETQ in the germline V gene. Trimming took off 0 bases at V and 0 bases at J, with 9 bases between the two ends. The CDR3 extends over 15 amino acids.

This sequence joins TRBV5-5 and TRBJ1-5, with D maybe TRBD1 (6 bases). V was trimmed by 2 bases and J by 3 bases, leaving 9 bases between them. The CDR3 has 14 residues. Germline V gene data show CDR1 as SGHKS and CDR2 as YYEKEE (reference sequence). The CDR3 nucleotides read TGTGCCAGCAGCTTACAGGGCGACAATCAGCCCCAGCATTTT. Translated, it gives CASSLQGDNQPQHF.

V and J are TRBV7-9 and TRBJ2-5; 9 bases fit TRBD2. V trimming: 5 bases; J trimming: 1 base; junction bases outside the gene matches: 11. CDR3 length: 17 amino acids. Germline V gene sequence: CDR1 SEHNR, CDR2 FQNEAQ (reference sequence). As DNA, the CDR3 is TGTGCCAGCAGCATCTTACCTAGCGGGGTTGCCCAAGAGACCCAGTACTTC. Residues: CASSILPSGVAQETQYF.

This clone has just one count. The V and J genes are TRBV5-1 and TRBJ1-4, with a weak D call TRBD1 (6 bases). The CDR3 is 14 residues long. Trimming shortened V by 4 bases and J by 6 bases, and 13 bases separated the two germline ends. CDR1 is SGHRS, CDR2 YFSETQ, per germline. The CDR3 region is CASSRGAGDEKLFF. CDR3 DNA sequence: TGCGCCAGCAGCCGGGGGGCAGGGGATGAAAAACTGTTTTTT.

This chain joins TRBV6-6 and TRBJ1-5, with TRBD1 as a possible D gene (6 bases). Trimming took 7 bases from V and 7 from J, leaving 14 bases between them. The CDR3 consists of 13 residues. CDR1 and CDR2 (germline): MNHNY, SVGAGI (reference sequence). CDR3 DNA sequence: TGTGCCAGCAACACAGGGTTTCAACAGCCCCAGCATTTT. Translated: CASNTGFQQPQHF.

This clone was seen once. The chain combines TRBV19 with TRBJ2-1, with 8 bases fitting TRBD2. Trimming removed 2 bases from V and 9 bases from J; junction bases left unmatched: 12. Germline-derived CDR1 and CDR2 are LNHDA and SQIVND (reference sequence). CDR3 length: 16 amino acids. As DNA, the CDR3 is TGTGCCAGTAGTATAAACGTGGCGGGAGGACGAGGTGAGCAGTTCTTC. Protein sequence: CASSINVAGGRGEQFF.

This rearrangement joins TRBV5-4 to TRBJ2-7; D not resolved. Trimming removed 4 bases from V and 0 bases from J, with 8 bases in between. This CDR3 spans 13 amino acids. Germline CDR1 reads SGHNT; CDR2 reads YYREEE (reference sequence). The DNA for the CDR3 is TGTGCCAGCAGCCGGAGTACCTCCTACGAGCAGTACTTC. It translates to CASSRSTSYEQYF.

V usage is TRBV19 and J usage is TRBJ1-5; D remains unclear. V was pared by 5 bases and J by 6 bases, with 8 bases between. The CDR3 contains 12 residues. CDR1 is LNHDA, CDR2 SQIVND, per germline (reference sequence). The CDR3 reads CASSPTFQPQHF. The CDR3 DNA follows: TGTGCCAGTAGTCCGACGTTTCAGCCCCAGCATTTT.

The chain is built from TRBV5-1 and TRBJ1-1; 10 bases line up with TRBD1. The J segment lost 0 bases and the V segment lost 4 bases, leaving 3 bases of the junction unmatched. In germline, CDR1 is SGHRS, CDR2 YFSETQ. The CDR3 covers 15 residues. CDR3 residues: CASSPGTGVNTEAFF. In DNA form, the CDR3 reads TGCGCCAGCAGCCCAGGGACAGGGGTGAACACTGAAGCTTTCTTT.

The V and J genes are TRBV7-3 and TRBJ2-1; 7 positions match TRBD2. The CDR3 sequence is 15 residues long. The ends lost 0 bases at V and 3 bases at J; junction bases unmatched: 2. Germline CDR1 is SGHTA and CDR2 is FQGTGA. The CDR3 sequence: CASSLTRTSYNEQFF. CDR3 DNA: TGTGCCAGCAGCTTAACGAGGACTAGCTACAATGAGCAGTTCTTC.

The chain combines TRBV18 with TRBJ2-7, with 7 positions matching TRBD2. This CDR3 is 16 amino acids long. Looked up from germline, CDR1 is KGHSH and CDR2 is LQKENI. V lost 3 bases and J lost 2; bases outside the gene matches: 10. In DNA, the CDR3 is TGTGCCAGCTCACCGGGCGGGCGGGAGATCCCCTACGAGCAGTACTTC. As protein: CASSPGGREIPYEQYF.

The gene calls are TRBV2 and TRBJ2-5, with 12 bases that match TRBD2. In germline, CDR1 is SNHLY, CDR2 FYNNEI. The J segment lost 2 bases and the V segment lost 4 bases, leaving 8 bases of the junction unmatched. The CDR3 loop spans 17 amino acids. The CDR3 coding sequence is TGTGCCAGCAGTGTCCCACTAGCGGGAGGTCCACAAGAGACCCAGTACTTC. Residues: CASSVPLAGGPQETQYF.

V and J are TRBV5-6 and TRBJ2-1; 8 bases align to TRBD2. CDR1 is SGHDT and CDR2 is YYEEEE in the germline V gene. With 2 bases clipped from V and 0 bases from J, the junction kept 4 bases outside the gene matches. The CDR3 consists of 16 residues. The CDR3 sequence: CASSFTGGSSYNEQFF. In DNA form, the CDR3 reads TGTGCCAGCAGCTTTACGGGAGGGAGCTCCTACAATGAGCAGTTCTTC.

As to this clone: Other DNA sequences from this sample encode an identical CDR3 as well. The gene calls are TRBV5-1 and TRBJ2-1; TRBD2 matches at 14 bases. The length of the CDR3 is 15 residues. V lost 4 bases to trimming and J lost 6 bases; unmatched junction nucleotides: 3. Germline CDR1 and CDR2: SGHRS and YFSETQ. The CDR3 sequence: CASSPGTSGSNEQFF. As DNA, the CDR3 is TGCGCCAGCAGCCCCGGGACTAGCGGGAGCAATGAGCAGTTCTTC. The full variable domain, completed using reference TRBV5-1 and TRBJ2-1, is KAGVTQTPRYLIKTRGQQVTLSCSPISGHRSVSWYQQTPGQGLQFLFEYFSETQRNKGNFPGRFSGRQFSNSRSEMNVSTLELGDSALYLCASSPGTSGSNEQFFGPGTRLTVL.

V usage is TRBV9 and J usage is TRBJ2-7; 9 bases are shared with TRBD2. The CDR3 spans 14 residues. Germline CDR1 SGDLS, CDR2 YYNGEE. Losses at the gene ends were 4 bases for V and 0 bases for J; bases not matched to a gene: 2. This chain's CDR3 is CASSYSGSSYEQYF. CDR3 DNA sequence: TGTGCCAGCAGCTATAGCGGGAGCTCCTACGAGCAGTACTTC.

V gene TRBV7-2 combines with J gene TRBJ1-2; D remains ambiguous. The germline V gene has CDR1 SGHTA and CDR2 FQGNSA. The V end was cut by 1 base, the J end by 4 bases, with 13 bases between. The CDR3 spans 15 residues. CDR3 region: CASSLGEMAAYGYTF. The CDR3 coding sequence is TGTGCCAGCAGCTTAGGGGAGATGGCAGCCTATGGCTACACCTTC.

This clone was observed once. CDR3 loop: CASSQVTSGYYEQYF. CDR3 DNA sequence: TGTGCCAGCAGCCAAGTCACTAGCGGATACTACGAGCAGTACTTC. The genes are TRBV6-1 and TRBJ2-7; TRBD2 matches 8 bases. After removal of 6 bases from V and 3 bases from J, the junction contained 10 bases not matched to a gene. Germline V gene data show CDR1 as MNHNS and CDR2 as SASEGT. This CDR3 comprises 15 residues.

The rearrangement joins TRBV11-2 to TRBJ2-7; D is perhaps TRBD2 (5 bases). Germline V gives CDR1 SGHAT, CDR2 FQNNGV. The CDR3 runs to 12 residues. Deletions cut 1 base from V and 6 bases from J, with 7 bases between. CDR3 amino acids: CASSLAGSEQYF. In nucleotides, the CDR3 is TGTGCCAGCAGCTTAGCGGGGTCCGAGCAGTACTTC.

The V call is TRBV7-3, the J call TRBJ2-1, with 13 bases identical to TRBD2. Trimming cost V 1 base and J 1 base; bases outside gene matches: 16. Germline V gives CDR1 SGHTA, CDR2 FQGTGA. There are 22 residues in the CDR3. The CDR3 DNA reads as TGTGCCAGCAGCTTAATAGGGATGGGGAGGACTAGCGGGAGAGAGTCCTACAATGAGCAGTTCTTC. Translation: CASSLIGMGRTSGRESYNEQFF.

CDR3 amino acids: CAWSLGTRSTDTQYF. DNA for the CDR3: TGTGCCTGGAGTTTAGGGACTCGAAGCACAGATACGCAGTATTTT. The rearrangement joins TRBV30 to TRBJ2-3; D may be TRBD2 (6 bases). This CDR3 has 15 amino acids. Germline V gene sequence: CDR1 GTSNPN, CDR2 SVGIG (reference sequence). Trimming removed 2 bases from V and 0 bases from J, with 12 bases in between.

CDR3 region: CAVEAAYPRSGGSYEQYF. CDR3 nucleotides: TGTGCCGTTGAAGCAGCTTACCCCCGATCAGGGGGGTCCTACGAGCAGTACTTC. The chain uses TRBV7-9 and TRBJ2-7, with D tentatively TRBD1 (7 bases). The V end lost 11 bases, the J end lost 1 base, and 30 bases lay between the germline ends. This CDR3 comprises 18 residues. Germline CDR1 and CDR2: SEHNR and FQNEAQ (reference sequence).

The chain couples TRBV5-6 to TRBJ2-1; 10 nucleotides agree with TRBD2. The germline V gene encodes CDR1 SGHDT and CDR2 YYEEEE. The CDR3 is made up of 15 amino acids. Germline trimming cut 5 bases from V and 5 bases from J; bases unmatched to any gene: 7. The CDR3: CASRLAGGGNNEQFF. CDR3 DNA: TGTGCCAGCAGGTTAGCGGGAGGAGGGAACAATGAGCAGTTCTTC.